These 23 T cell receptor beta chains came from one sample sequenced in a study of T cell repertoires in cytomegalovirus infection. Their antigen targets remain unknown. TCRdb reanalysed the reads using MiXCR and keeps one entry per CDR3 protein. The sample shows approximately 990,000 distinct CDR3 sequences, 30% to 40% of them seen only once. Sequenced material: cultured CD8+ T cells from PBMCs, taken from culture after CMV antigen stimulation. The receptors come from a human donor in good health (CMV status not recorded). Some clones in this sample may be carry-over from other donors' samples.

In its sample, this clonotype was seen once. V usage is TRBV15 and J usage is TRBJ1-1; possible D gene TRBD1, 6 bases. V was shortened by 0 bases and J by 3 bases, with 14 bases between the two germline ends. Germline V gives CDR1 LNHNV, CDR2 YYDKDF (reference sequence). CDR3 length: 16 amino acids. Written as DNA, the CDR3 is TGTGCCACCAGCAGAGACAGAGCAGGGGAGGACACTGAAGCTTTCTTT. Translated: CATSRDRAGEDTEAFF.

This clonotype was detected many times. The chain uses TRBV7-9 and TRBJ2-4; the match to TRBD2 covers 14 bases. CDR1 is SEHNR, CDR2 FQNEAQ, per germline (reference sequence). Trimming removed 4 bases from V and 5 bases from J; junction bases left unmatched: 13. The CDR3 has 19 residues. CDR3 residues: CASSSRTSGGSNLENIQYF. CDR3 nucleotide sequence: TGTGCCAGCAGCTCCCGGACTAGCGGGGGGTCCAATCTCGAAAACATTCAGTACTTC.

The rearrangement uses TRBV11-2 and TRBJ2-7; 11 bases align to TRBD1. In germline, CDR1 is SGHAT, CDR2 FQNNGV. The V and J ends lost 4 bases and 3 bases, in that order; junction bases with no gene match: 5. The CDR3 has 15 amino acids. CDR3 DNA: TGTGCCAGCAGCTCCGGGACAGGGGGGTTCTACGAGCAGTACTTC. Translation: CASSSGTGGFYEQYF.

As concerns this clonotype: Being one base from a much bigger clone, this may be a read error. The CDR3, as DNA: TGTGCCAGCAGTTCTAGGGACAGGACCTTCTATGGCTACACCTTC. Its protein is CASSSRDRTFYGYTF. This sequence joins TRBV12-3 or TRBV12-4 and TRBJ1-2; 8 nucleotides line up with TRBD1. CDR3 length: 15 residues. After removal of 4 bases from V and 4 bases from J, the junction contained 8 bases not matched to a gene.

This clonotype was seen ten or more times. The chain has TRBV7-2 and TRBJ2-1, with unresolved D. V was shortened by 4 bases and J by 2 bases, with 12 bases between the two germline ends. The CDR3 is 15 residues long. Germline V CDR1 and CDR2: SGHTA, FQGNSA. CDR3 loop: CASSSARAPYNEQFF. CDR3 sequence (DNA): TGTGCCAGCAGCTCCGCAAGGGCACCCTACAATGAGCAGTTCTTC.

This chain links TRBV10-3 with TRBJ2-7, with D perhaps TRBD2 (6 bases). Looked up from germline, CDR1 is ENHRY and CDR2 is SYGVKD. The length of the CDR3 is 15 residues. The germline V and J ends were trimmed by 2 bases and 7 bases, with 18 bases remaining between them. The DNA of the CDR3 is TGTGCCATCAGTGAGATTATTACGGGACTCAGGGAGCAGTACGTC. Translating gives CAISEIITGLREQYV.

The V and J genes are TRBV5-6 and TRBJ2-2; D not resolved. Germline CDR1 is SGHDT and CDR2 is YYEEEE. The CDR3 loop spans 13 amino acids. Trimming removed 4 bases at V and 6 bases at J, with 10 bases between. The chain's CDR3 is CASSLGFSGELFF. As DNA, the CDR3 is TGTGCCAGCAGCCTGGGGTTCTCCGGGGAGCTGTTTTTT. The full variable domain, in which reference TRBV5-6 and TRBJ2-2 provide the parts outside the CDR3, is DAGVTQSPTHLIKTRGQQVTLRCSPKSGHDTVSWYQQALGQGPQFIFQYYEEEERQRGNFPDRFSGHQFPNYSSELNVNALLLGDSALYLCASSLGFSGELFFGEGSRLTVL.

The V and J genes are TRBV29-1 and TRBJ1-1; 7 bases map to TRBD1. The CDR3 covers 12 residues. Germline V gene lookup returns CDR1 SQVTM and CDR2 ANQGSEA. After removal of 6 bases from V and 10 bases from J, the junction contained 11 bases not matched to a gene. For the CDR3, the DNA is TGCAGCGTCGCGGACAGGCCCCAGGGAGCTTTCTTT. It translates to CSVADRPQGAFF.

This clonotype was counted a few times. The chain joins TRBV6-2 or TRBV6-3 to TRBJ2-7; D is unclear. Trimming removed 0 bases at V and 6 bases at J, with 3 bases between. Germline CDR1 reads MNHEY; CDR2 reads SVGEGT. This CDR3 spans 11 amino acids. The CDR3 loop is CASSYSVEQYF. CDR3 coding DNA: TGTGCCAGCAGTTACTCCGTCGAGCAGTACTTC.

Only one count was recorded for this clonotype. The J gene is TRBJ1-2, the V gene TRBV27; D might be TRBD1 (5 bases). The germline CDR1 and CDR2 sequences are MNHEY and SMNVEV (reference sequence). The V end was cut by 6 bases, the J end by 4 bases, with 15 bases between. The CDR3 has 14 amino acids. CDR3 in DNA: TGTGCCAGCAGCCATAGGGACGGATTCTATGGCTACACCTTC. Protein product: CASSHRDGFYGYTF.

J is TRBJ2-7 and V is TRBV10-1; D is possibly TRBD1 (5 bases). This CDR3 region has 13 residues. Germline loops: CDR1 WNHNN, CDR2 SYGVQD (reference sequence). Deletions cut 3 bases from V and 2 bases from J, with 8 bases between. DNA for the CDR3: TGCGCCAGCAGTGACACAGGAGCCTACGAGCAGTACTTC. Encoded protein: CASSDTGAYEQYF.

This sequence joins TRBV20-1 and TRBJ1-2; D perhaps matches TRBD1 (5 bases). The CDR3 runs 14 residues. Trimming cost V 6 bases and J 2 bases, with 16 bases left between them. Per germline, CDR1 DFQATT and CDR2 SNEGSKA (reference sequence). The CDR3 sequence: CSARGPTVNYGYTF. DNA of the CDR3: TGCAGTGCGAGGGGACCGACGGTCAACTATGGCTACACCTTC.

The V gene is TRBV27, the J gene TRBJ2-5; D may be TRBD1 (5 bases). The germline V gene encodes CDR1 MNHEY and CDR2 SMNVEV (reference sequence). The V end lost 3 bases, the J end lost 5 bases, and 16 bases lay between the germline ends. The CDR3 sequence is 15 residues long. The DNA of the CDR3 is TGTGCCAGCAGTTTGTCCAGCCTGGCAGGGGAGACCCAGTACTTC. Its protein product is CASSLSSLAGETQYF.

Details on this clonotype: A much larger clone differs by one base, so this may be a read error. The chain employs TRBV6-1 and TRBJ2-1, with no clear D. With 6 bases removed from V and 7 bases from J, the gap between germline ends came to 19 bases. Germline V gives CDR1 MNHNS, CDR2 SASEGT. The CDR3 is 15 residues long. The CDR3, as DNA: TGTGCCAGCAGACCCTATGGGAAGTCGGCGAATGAGCAGTTCTTC. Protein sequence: CASRPYGKSANEQFF.

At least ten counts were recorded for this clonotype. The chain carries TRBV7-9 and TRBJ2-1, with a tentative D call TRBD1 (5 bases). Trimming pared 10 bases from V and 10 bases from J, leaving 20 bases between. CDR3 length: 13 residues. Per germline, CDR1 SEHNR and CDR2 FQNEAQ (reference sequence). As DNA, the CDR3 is TGTGCCACTTTGTTATTGGGGCTGGGGGAGCAGTTCTTC. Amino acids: CATLLLGLGEQFF.

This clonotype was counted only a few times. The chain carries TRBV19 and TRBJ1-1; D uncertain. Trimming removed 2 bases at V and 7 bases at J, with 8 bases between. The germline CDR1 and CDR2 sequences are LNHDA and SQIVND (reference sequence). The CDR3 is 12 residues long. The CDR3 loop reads CASSITAIEAFF. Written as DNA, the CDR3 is TGTGCCAGTAGTATAACGGCAATTGAAGCTTTCTTT.

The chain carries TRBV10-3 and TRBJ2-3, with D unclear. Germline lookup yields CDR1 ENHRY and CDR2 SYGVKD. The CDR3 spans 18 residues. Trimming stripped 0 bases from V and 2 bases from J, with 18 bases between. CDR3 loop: CAISESGSRDEFTDTQYF. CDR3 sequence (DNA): TGTGCCATCAGTGAGTCGGGGTCTAGGGATGAATTCACAGATACGCAGTATTTT.

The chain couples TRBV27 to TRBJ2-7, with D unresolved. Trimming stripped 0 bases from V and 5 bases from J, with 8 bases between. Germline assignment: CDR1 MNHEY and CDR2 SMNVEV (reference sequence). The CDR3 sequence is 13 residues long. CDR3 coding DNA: TGTGCCAGCAGTTTATCAGGGTTCAACGAGCAGTACTTC. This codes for CASSLSGFNEQYF.

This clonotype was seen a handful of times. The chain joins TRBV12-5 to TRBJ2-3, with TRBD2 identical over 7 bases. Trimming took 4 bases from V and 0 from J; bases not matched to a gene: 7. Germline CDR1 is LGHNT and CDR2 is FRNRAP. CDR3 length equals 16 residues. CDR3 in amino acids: CASGWGRATSTDTQYF. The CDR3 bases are TGTGCTAGTGGTTGGGGGAGGGCAACTAGCACAGATACGCAGTATTTT.

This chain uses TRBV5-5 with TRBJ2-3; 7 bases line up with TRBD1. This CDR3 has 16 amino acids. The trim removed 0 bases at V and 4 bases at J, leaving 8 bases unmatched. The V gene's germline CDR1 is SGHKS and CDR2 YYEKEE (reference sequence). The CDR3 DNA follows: TGTGCCAGCAGCTTGGAGACAGGGAAACGGGCAGATACGCAGTATTTT. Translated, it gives CASSLETGKRADTQYF.

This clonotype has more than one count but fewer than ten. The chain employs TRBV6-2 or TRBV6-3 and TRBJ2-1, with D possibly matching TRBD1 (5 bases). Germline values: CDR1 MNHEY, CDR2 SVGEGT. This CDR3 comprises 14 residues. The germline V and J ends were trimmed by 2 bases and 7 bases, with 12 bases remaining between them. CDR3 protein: CASSYISGMNEQFF. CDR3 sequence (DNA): TGTGCCAGCAGTTACATCTCAGGGATGAATGAGCAGTTCTTC.

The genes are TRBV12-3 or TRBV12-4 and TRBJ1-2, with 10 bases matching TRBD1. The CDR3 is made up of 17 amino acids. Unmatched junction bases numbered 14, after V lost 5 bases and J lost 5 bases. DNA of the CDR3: TGTGCCAGCAGTATTACGTGGGACAGGGGTGCCCTTTATGGCTACACCTTC. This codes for CASSITWDRGALYGYTF.

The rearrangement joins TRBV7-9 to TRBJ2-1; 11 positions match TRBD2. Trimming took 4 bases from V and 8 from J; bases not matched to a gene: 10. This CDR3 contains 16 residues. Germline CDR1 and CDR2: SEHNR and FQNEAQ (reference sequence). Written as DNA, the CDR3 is TGTGCCAGCAGCTCCCGCCTAGCGGGGGGTGCGGATGAGCAGTTCTTC. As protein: CASSSRLAGGADEQFF.